A single sample is the source of the 22 T cell receptor beta chains below, sequenced in a study of shared clonotypes between healthy human individuals. Profiling relied on immunoSEQ multiplex PCR, and the TCRdb table lists in-frame clones only, not all of them. The table has a few hundred thousand clones, about 96% seen once; the top ten hold 0.045% to 0.06%. The specimen was naive CD4+ T cells sorted from blood. Subset described: CD45RA+ positively selected. These receptors all stem from a woman aged 30 to 39 in good health.

This chain links TRBV27 with TRBJ1-2; D is unclear. In germline, CDR1 is MNHEY, CDR2 SMNVEV (reference sequence). There are 13 residues in the CDR3. Between the trimmed V and J ends, which lost 6 bases and 6 bases, there was a span of 14 bases. For the CDR3, the DNA is TGTGCCAGCAGACCAGCCCCGTCCGATGGCTACACCTTC. This encodes CASRPAPSDGYTF.

The chain uses TRBV6-1 and TRBJ2-3; 13 nucleotides line up with TRBD2. Germline assignment: CDR1 MNHNS and CDR2 SASEGT. There are 16 residues in the CDR3. The J segment lost 4 bases and the V segment lost 4 bases, leaving 5 bases of the junction unmatched. The CDR3 sequence is CASSGGTSGNSDTQYF. In DNA form, the CDR3 reads TGTGCCAGCAGTGGTGGGACTAGCGGGAATTCAGATACGCAGTATTTT.

The chain carries TRBV18 and TRBJ1-6; no clear D. The CDR3 has 15 amino acids. Germline lookup yields CDR1 KGHSH and CDR2 LQKENI. The V end lost 3 bases, the J end lost 8 bases, and 14 bases lay between the germline ends. CDR3 nucleotide sequence: TGTGCCAGCTCACCCAATATAAGACATCATTCACCCCTCCACTTT. Its protein product is CASSPNIRHHSPLHF.

The V call is TRBV6-1, the J call TRBJ1-2; weak D call: TRBD1 (5 bases). Germline assignment: CDR1 MNHNS and CDR2 SASEGT. The germline V and J ends were trimmed by 10 bases and 7 bases, with 13 bases remaining between them. This CDR3 has 11 residues. CDR3 DNA sequence: TGTGCCACTTCGAGGGGTGCTGGCTACACCTTC. The encoded protein is CATSRGAGYTF.

J is TRBJ1-4 and V is TRBV27; no clear D gene. The CDR3 runs to 14 residues. Germline CDR1 reads MNHEY; CDR2 reads SMNVEV (reference sequence). V lost 0 bases, J lost 7 bases, and 9 bases lay in between. CDR3 loop: CASSLSKDPEKLFF. CDR3 nucleotide sequence: TGTGCCAGCAGTTTATCTAAGGATCCTGAAAAACTGTTTTTT. The complete variable domain, with remaining parts taken from reference TRBV27 and TRBJ1-4, reads EAQVTQNPRYLITVTGKKLTVTCSQNMNHEYMSWYRQDPGLGLRQIYYSMNVEVTDKGDVPEGYKVSRKEKRNFPLILESPSPNQTSLYFCASSLSKDPEKLFFGSGTQLSVL.

This rearrangement joins TRBV6-1 to TRBJ1-1, with 7 bases identical to TRBD1. The CDR3 extends over 15 amino acids. V lost 1 base and J lost 7; bases outside the gene matches: 9. Germline CDR1 and CDR2: MNHNS and SASEGT. CDR3 sequence (DNA): TGTGCCAGCAGTGAAGAGCGGGGAAGGGGGCGTGAAGCTTTCTTT. Translating it yields CASSEERGRGREAFF.

V and J are TRBV28 and TRBJ2-5; D might be TRBD2 (6 bases). This CDR3 is built from 13 residues. Germline assignment: CDR1 MDHEN and CDR2 SYDVKM. The germline V and J ends were trimmed by 7 bases and 4 bases, with 13 bases remaining between them. CDR3 amino acids: CASTAGGVETQYF. The CDR3 bases are TGTGCCAGCACCGCCGGGGGAGTAGAGACCCAGTACTTC.

V gene TRBV28 combines with J gene TRBJ1-1; 10 bases match TRBD1. V shed 5 bases and J 2 bases; nucleotides not matched to a gene: 8. This CDR3 is 16 amino acids long. The germline V gene has CDR1 MDHEN and CDR2 SYDVKM. For the CDR3, the DNA is TGTGCCAGCAGTACCGGGACAGGGGCTAGTAACACTGAAGCTTTCTTT. Its translation is CASSTGTGASNTEAFF. Drawing the rest from reference TRBV28 and TRBJ1-1, the complete variable domain is DVKVTQSSRYLVKRTGEKVFLECVQDMDHENMFWYRQDPGLGLRLIYFSYDVKMKEKGDIPEGYSVSREKKERFSLILESASTNQTSMYLCASSTGTGASNTEAFFGQGTRLTVV.

The sample holds one count of this clone. The J gene is TRBJ1-5, the V gene TRBV5-6, with TRBD1 matching over 8 bases. V gave up 3 bases and J gave up 6 bases; unmatched junction bases: 8. Germline CDR1 is SGHDT and CDR2 is YYEEEE. The CDR3 is made up of 15 amino acids. CDR3 sequence (DNA): TGTGCCAGCAGCTGGCAGGGGGCTGTGGCTCAGCCCCAGCATTTT. This gives the protein CASSWQGAVAQPQHF.

The chain has TRBV4-1 and TRBJ2-7, with 11 bases matching TRBD2. The CDR3 is 16 amino acids. Trimming took 3 bases from V and 2 from J; bases not matched to a gene: 6. From germline, CDR1 is MGHRA and CDR2 YSYEKL. The CDR3 DNA reads as TGCGCCAGCAGCCATGTACTAGCGGGAGTCCCCTACGAGCAGTACTTC. This sequence encodes CASSHVLAGVPYEQYF.

The V call is TRBV19, the J call TRBJ1-2, with D unresolved. Germline V lookup: CDR1 LNHDA, CDR2 SQIVND (reference sequence). The CDR3 has 11 residues. The V end was cut by 6 bases, the J end by 2 bases, with 4 bases between. In nucleotides, the CDR3 is TGTGCCAGTAGGTGCAACTATGGCTACACCTTC. It yields the protein CASRCNYGYTF.

This chain links TRBV9 with TRBJ1-2, with 7 bases that match TRBD1. Germline values: CDR1 SGDLS, CDR2 YYNGEE. J lost 10 bases, V lost 4 bases, and 16 bases had no gene match. The CDR3 length is 15 residues. The CDR3 DNA follows: TGTGCCAGCAGCCCGCAGGGAGGGGGCTCCTTGGACTACACCTTC. Translated: CASSPQGGGSLDYTF.

The chain employs TRBV6-5 and TRBJ2-5; TRBD1 is a possible D gene (6 bases). Trimming cost V 2 bases and J 5 bases, with 15 bases left between them. The CDR3 has 15 residues. CDR1 and CDR2 from the germline V gene are MNHEY and SVGAGI. The CDR3 sequence: CASSYGGRIGETQYF. The CDR3 DNA is TGTGCCAGCAGTTACGGGGGCCGGATCGGGGAGACCCAGTACTTC.

As for this clone: Other DNA sequences within the sample encode an identical CDR3. This chain uses TRBV19 with TRBJ1-1; D is perhaps TRBD1 (5 bases). V was trimmed by 2 bases and J by 3 bases, leaving 7 bases between them. This CDR3 is 13 amino acids long. Germline CDR1 and CDR2: LNHDA and SQIVND (reference sequence). The CDR3 DNA reads TGTGCCAGTAGTATACAGGGAGACACTGAAGCTTTCTTT. Encoded protein: CASSIQGDTEAFF.

The chain has TRBV5-1 and TRBJ2-5; D is possibly TRBD1 (6 bases). The V end lost 4 bases, the J end lost 5 bases, and 15 bases lay between the germline ends. This CDR3 region has 14 residues. In germline, CDR1 is SGHRS, CDR2 YFSETQ. For the CDR3, the DNA is TGCGCCAGCAGCCCTACAGGGTCCGAGGAGACCCAGTACTTC. Its translation is CASSPTGSEETQYF. The full variable domain, with the rest looked up from reference TRBV5-1 and TRBJ2-5, is KAGVTQTPRYLIKTRGQQVTLSCSPISGHRSVSWYQQTPGQGLQFLFEYFSETQRNKGNFPGRFSGRQFSNSRSEMNVSTLELGDSALYLCASSPTGSEETQYFGPGTRLLVL.

The rearrangement links TRBV4-1 to TRBJ2-7; 7 nucleotides agree with TRBD1. In germline, CDR1 is MGHRA, CDR2 YSYEKL. This CDR3 spans 14 amino acids. The V and J ends lost 4 bases and 2 bases, in that order; junction bases with no gene match: 5. The CDR3 here is CASSPTDRAYEQYF. The CDR3 DNA reads TGCGCCAGCAGCCCAACCGACAGGGCCTACGAGCAGTACTTC.

The chain couples TRBV10-1 to TRBJ2-1; D possibly matches TRBD1 or TRBD2 (5 bases each). Germline V CDR1 and CDR2: WNHNN, SYGVQD (reference sequence). This CDR3 is built from 17 residues. Trimming removed 1 base at V and 6 bases at J, with 19 bases between. The CDR3 is CASSELYGARGSNEQFF. The CDR3 DNA sequence: TGCGCCAGCAGTGAGTTGTATGGGGCTAGAGGGTCCAATGAGCAGTTCTTC.

The rearrangement joins TRBV18 to TRBJ1-1; 10 nucleotides line up with TRBD1. The CDR3 runs 15 residues. Germline CDR1 KGHSH, CDR2 LQKENI. The V segment lost 5 bases and the J segment 5 bases; nucleotides outside the gene matches: 8. In DNA, the CDR3 is TGTGCCAGCTCAATAAGGGACAGGGGATCGACTGAAGCTTTCTTT. Translation gives CASSIRDRGSTEAFF.

This rearrangement joins TRBV2 to TRBJ2-7; D is unclear. CDR3 size: 11 residues. The V and J ends lost 3 bases and 0 bases respectively, with 0 bases between them. Germline lookup yields CDR1 SNHLY and CDR2 FYNNEI. In DNA form, the CDR3 reads TGTGCCAGCAGTGACTCCTACGAGCAGTACTTC. Protein: CASSDSYEQYF.

The chain recombines TRBV2 with TRBJ1-4; 7 bases are a match to TRBD1. Germline assignment: CDR1 SNHLY and CDR2 FYNNEI. V was pared by 6 bases and J by 7 bases, with 5 bases of the junction left unmatched. This CDR3 has 13 residues. In DNA form, the CDR3 reads TGTGCCAGCAGGTCACAGGGGATTGAAAAACTGTTTTTT. Translating gives CASRSQGIEKLFF.

The V and J genes are TRBV10-1 and TRBJ2-7; 10 nucleotides match TRBD1. Trimming took 6 bases from V and 1 from J; bases not matched to a gene: 6. Per germline, CDR1 WNHNN and CDR2 SYGVQD (reference sequence). The CDR3 length is 15 residues. CDR3 coding DNA: TGCGCCAGCAGCGATGACAGGGGGCGATCCTACGAGCAGTACTTC. It yields the protein CASSDDRGRSYEQYF.

The rearrangement uses TRBV18 and TRBJ2-1; 10 bases align to TRBD1. Germline loops: CDR1 KGHSH, CDR2 LQKENI. The V segment lost 2 bases and the J segment 7 bases; nucleotides outside the gene matches: 17. This CDR3 contains 19 residues. The CDR3 loop reads CASSPAGQGTWVVLNEQFF. CDR3 DNA: TGTGCCAGCTCACCAGCGGGACAGGGGACTTGGGTAGTCCTGAATGAGCAGTTCTTC. The whole variable domain, filled in from reference TRBV18 and TRBJ2-1, reads NAGVMQNPRHLVRRRGQEARLRCSPMKGHSHVYWYRQLPEEGLKFMVYLQKENIIDESGMPKERFSAEFPKEGPSILRIQQVVRGDSAAYFCASSPAGQGTWVVLNEQFFGPGTRLTVL.